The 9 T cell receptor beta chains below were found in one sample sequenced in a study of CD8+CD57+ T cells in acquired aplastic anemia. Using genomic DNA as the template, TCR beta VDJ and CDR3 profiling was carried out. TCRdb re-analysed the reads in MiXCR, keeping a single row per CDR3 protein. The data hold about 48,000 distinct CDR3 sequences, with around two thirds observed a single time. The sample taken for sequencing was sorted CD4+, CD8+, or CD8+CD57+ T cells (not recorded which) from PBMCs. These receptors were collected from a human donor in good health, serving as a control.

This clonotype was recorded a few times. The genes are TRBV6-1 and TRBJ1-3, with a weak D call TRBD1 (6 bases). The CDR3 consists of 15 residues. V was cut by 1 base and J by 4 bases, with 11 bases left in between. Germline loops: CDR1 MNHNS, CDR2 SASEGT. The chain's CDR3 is CASSEGAGAGNTIYF. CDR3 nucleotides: TGTGCCAGCAGTGAAGGGGCAGGGGCCGGAAACACCATATATTTT.

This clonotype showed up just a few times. For the CDR3, the DNA is TGCAGTGCTAGAGATCCCCAGGGGAGTACAGATACGCAGTATTTT. It translates to CSARDPQGSTDTQYF. The chain is built from TRBV20-1 and TRBJ2-3; D perhaps matches TRBD1 (6 bases). Between the trimmed V and J ends, which lost 0 bases and 3 bases, there was a span of 13 bases. The germline V gene encodes CDR1 DFQATT and CDR2 SNEGSKA (reference sequence). The CDR3 is 15 residues long.

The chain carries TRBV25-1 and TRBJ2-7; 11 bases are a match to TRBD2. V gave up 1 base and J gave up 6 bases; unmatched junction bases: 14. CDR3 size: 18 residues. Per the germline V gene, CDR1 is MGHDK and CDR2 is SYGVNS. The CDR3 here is CASSELGSGGGRTSEQYF. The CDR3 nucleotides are TGTGCCAGCAGTGAATTAGGTAGCGGGGGGGGCCGGACAAGCGAGCAGTACTTC.

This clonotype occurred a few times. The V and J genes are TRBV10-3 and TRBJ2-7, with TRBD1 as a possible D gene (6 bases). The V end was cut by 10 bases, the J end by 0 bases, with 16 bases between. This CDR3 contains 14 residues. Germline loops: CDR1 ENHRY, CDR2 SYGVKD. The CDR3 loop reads CASWGQESSYEQYF. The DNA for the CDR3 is TGTGCCAGCTGGGGGCAGGAGAGCTCCTACGAGCAGTACTTC.

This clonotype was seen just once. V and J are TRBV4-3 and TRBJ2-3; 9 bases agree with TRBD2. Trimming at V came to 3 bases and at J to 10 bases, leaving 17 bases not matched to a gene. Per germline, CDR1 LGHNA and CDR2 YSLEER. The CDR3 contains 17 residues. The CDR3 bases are TGCGCCAGCAGCCAGGGGGTTGGCGGGGGGGCCGGGGTTCCGCAGTATTTT. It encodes CASSQGVGGGAGVPQYF.

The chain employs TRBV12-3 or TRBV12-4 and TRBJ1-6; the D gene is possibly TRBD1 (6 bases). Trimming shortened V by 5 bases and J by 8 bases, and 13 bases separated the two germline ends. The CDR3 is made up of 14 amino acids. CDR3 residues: CASSHRDTYSPLHF. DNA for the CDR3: TGTGCCAGCAGTCACCGGGACACCTATTCACCCCTCCACTTT.

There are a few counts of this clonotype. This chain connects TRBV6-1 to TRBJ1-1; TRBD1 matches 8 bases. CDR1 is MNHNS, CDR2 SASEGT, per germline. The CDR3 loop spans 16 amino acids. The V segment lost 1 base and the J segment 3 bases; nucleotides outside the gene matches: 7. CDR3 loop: CASSEGAGGLDTEAFF. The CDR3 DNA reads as TGTGCCAGCAGTGAAGGGGCAGGGGGCCTGGACACTGAAGCTTTCTTT.

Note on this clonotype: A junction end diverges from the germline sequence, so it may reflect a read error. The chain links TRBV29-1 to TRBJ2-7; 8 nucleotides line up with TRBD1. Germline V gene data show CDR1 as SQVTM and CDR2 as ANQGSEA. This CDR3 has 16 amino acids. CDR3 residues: CSVVGFDRGKTYEQNF. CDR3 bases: TGCAGCGTTGTTGGTTTCGACAGGGGTAAAACCTACGAGCAGAACTTC.

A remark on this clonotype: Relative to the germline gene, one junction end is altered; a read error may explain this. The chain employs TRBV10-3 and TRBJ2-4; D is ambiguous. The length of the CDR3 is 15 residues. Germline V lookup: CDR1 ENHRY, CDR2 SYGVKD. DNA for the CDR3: TGTGCCATCAGTGAGTCTCCCGTAGCCGAAAACATTCAGTACTTC. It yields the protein CAISESPVAENIQYF.